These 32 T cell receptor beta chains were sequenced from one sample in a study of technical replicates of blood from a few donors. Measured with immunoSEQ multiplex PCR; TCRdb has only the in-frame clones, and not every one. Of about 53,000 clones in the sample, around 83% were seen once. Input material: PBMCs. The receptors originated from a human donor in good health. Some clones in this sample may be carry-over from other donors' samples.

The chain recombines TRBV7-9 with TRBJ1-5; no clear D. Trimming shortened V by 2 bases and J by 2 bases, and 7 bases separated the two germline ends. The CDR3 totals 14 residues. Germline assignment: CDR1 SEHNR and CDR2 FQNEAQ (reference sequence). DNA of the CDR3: TGTGCCAGCAGCTTAAATCTCGGCAATCAGCCCCAGCATTTT. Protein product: CASSLNLGNQPQHF.

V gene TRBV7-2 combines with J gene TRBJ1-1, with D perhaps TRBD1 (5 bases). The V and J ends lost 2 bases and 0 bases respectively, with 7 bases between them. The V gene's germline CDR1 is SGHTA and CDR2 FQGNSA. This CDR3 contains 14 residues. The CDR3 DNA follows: TGTGCCAGCAGCTTACGACAGCTGAACACTGAAGCTTTCTTT. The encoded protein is CASSLRQLNTEAFF.

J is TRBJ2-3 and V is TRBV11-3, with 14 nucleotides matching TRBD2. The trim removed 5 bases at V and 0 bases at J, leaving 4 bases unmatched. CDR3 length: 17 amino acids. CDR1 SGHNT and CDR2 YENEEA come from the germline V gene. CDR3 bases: TGTGCCAGCAGCCTGGGGACTAGCGGGAGTAGCACAGATACGCAGTATTTT. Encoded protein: CASSLGTSGSSTDTQYF.

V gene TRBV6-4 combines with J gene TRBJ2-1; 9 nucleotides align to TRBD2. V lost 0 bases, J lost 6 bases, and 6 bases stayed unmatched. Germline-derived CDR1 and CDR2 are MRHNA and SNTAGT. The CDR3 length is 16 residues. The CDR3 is CASSDSAGGGLNEQFF. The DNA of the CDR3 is TGTGCCAGCAGTGACTCGGCGGGAGGGGGGCTCAATGAGCAGTTCTTC.

CDR3 nucleotide sequence: TGTGCCAGTAGTATAGGACCTAGCGGGACTTACGAGCAGTACTTC. Protein: CASSIGPSGTYEQYF. The rearrangement links TRBV19 to TRBJ2-7; 9 nucleotides agree with TRBD2. In germline, CDR1 is LNHDA, CDR2 SQIVND (reference sequence). J gave up 4 bases and V 1 base, and 5 bases lay outside the gene matches. The CDR3 sequence is 15 residues long.

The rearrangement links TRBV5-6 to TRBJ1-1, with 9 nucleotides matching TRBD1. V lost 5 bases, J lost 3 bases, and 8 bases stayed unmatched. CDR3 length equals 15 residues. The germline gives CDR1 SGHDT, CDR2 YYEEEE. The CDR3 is CASSPGTGRDTEAFF. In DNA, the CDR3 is TGTGCCAGCAGTCCGGGGACAGGGCGGGACACTGAAGCTTTCTTT.

Here the CDR3 DNA reads TGCGCCAGCAGCCAGACGACAGGGGCAAACTATGGCTACACCTTC. This encodes CASSQTTGANYGYTF. The rearrangement links TRBV4-1 to TRBJ1-2, with 8 bases identical to TRBD1. This CDR3 region has 15 residues. Per the germline V gene, CDR1 is MGHRA and CDR2 is YSYEKL. The V segment lost 3 bases and the J segment 2 bases; nucleotides outside the gene matches: 5.

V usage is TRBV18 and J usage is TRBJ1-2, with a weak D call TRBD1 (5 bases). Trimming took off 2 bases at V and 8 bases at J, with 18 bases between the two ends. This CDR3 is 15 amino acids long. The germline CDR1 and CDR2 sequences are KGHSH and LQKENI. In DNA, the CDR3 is TGTGCCAGCTCACCAGGGCAAAACATAGGGGAAGGCTACACCTTC. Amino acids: CASSPGQNIGEGYTF.

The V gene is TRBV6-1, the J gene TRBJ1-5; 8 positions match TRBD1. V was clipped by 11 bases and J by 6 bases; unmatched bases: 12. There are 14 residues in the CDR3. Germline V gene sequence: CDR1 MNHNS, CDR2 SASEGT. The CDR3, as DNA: TGTGCCGGTGCACGGGCAGGGGGCACTCAGCCCCAGCATTTT. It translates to CAGARAGGTQPQHF.

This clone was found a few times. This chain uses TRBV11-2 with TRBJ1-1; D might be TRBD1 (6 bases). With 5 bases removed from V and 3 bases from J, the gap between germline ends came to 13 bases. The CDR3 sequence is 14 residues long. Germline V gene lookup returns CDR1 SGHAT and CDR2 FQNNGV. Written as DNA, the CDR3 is TGTGCCAGCAGCACCCGGGACACCTACACTGAAGCTTTCTTT. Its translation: CASSTRDTYTEAFF. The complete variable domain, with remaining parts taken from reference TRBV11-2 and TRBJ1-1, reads EAGVAQSPRYKIIEKRQSVAFWCNPISGHATLYWYQQILGQGPKLLIQFQNNGVVDDSQLPKDRFSAERLKGVDSTLKIQPAKLEDSAVYLCASSTRDTYTEAFFGQGTRLTVV.

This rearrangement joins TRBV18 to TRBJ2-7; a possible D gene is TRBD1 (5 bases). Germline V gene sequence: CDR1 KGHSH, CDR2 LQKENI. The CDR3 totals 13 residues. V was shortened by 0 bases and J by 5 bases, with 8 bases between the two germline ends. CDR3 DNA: TGTGCCAGCTCACCACCTCCAGGGAACGAGCAGTACTTC. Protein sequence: CASSPPPGNEQYF.

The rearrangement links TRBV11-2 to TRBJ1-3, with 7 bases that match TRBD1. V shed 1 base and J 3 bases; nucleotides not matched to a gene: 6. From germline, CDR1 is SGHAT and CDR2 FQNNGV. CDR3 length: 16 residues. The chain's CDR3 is CASSLGPQGSGNTIYF. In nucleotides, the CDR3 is TGTGCCAGCAGCTTAGGCCCACAGGGGAGTGGAAACACCATATATTTT.

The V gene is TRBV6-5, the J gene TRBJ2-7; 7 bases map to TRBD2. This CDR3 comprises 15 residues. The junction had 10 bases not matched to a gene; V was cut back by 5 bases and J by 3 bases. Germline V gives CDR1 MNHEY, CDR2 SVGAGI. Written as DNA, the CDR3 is TGTGCCAGCAGTGCCGCGGCTAGCGGATTCTACGAGCAGTACTTC. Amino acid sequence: CASSAAASGFYEQYF.

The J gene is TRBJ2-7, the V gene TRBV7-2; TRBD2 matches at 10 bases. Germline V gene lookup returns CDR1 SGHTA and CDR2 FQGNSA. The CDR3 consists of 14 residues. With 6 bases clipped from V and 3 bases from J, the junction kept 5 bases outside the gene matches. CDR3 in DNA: TGTGCCAGCAGGGCTACTAGCGGGAACTACGAGCAGTACTTC. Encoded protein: CASRATSGNYEQYF.

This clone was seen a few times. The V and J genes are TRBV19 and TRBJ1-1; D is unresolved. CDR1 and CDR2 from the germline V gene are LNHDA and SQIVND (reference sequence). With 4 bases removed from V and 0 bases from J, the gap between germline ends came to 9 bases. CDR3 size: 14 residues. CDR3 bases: TGTGCCAGTAGTAGCCAGGCAATGAACACTGAAGCTTTCTTT. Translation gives CASSSQAMNTEAFF.

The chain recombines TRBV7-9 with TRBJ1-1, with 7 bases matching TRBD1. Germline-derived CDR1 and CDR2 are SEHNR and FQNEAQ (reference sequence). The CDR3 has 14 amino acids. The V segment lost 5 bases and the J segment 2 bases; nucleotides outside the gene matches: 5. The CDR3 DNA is TGTGCCAGCAGCCACGGGACAGCCAACACTGAAGCTTTCTTT. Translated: CASSHGTANTEAFF. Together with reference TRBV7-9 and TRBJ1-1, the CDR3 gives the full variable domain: DTGVSQNPRHKITKRGQNVTFRCDPISEHNRLYWYRQTLGQGPEFLTYFQNEAQLEKSRLLSDRFSAERPKGSFSTLEIQRTEQGDSAMYLCASSHGTANTEAFFGQGTRLTVV.

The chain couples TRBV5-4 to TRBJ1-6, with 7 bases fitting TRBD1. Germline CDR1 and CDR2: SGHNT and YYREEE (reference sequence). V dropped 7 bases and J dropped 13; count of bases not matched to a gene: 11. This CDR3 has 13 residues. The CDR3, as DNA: TGTGCCAGCGGTCCTAAACAGGGGCCGCCCCTCCACTTT. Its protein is CASGPKQGPPLHF.

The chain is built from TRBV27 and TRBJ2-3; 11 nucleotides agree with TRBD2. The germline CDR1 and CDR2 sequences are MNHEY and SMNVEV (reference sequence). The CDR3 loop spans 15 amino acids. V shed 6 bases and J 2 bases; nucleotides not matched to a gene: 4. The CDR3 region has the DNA TGTGCCAGCAGCCGGGGACTAGCGGTCACAGATACGCAGTATTTT. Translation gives CASSRGLAVTDTQYF.

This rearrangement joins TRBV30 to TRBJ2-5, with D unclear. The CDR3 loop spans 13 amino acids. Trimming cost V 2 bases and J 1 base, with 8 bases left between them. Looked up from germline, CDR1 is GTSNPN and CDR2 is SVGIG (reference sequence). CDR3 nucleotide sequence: TGTGCCTGGAGTCCAGCTAGCCAAGAGACCCAGTACTTC. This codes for CAWSPASQETQYF.

The CDR3 loop is CASQEGAQPQHF. For the CDR3, the DNA is TGTGCCAGCCAAGAAGGGGCTCAGCCCCAGCATTTT. The rearrangement links TRBV7-9 to TRBJ1-5, with a possible D match to TRBD1 (5 bases). The germline CDR1 and CDR2 sequences are SEHNR and FQNEAQ (reference sequence). Trimming shortened V by 8 bases and J by 6 bases, and 11 bases separated the two germline ends. The CDR3 has 12 amino acids.

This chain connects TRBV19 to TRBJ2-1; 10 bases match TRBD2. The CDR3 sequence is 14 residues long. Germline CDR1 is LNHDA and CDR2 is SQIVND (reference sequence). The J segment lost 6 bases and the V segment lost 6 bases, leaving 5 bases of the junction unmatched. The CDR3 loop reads CASRGSSGGNEQFF. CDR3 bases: TGTGCCAGTAGGGGGTCTAGCGGGGGCAATGAGCAGTTCTTC.

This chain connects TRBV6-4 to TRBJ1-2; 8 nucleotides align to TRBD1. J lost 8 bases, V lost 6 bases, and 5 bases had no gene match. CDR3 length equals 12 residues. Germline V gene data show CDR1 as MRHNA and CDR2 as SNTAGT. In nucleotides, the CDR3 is TGTGCCAGCAGCGACAGGGGAATAGGCTACACCTTC. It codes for CASSDRGIGYTF.

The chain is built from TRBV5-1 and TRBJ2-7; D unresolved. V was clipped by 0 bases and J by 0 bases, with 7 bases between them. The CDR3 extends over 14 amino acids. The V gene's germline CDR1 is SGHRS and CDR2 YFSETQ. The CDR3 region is CASSLEISSYEQYF. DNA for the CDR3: TGCGCCAGCAGCTTGGAAATCAGCTCCTACGAGCAGTACTTC. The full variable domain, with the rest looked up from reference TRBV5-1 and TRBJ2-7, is KAGVTQTPRYLIKTRGQQVTLSCSPISGHRSVSWYQQTPGQGLQFLFEYFSETQRNKGNFPGRFSGRQFSNSRSEMNVSTLELGDSALYLCASSLEISSYEQYFGPGTRLTVT.

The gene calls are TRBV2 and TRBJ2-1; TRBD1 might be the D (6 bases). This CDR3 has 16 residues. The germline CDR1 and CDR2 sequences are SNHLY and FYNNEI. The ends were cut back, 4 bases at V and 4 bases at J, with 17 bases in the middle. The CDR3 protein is CASSATGSWGYNEQFF. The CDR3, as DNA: TGTGCCAGCAGTGCAACAGGGTCCTGGGGGTACAATGAGCAGTTCTTC. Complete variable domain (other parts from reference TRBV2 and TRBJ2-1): EPEVTQTPSHQVTQMGQEVILRCVPISNHLYFYWYRQILGQKVEFLVSFYNNEISEKSEIFDDQFSVERPDGSNFTLKIRSTKLEDSAMYFCASSATGSWGYNEQFFGPGTRLTVL.

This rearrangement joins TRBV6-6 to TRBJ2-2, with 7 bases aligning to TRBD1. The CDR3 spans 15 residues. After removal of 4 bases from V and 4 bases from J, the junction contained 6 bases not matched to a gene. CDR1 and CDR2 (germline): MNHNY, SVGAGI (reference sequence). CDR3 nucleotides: TGTGCCAGCAGTTCAGTGGGACAGATCACCGGGGAGCTGTTTTTT. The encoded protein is CASSSVGQITGELFF.

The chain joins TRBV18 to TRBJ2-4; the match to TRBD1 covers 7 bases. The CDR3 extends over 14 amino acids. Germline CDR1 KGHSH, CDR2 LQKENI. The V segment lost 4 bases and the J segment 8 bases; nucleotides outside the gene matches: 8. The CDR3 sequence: CASSQGQESHIQYF. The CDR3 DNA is TGTGCCAGCTCACAAGGACAGGAGTCCCACATTCAGTACTTC.

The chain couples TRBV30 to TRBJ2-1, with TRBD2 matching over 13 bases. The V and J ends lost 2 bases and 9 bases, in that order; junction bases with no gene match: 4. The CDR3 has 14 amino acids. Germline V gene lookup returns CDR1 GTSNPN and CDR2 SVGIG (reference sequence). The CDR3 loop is CAWSQLAGGTEQFF. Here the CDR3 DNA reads TGTGCCTGGAGTCAACTAGCGGGAGGGACTGAGCAGTTCTTC.

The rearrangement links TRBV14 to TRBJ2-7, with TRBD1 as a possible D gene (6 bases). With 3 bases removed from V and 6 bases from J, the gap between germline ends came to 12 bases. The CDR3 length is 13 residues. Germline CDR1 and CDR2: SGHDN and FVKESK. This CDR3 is CASSHEHRAEQYF. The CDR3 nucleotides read TGTGCCAGCAGCCATGAACACAGGGCCGAGCAGTACTTC.

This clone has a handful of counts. The CDR3 DNA is TGTGCCAGCACACAGACCGGGGAGCTGTTTTTT. Its protein product is CASTQTGELFF. The chain combines TRBV7-9 with TRBJ2-2; D ambiguous. Trimming shortened V by 7 bases and J by 5 bases, and 5 bases separated the two germline ends. Germline V CDR1 and CDR2: SEHNR, FQNEAQ (reference sequence). The CDR3 length is 11 residues. The complete variable domain, with remaining parts taken from reference TRBV7-9 and TRBJ2-2, reads DTGVSQNPRHKITKRGQNVTFRCDPISEHNRLYWYRQTLGQGPEFLTYFQNEAQLEKSRLLSDRFSAERPKGSFSTLEIQRTEQGDSAMYLCASTQTGELFFGEGSRLTVL.

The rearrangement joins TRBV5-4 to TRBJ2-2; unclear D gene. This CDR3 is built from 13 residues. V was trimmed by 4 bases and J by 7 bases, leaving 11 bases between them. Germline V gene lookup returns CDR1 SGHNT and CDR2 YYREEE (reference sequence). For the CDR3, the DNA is TGTGCCAGCAGCCCCAACACACGCGGGGAGCTGTTTTTT. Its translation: CASSPNTRGELFF.

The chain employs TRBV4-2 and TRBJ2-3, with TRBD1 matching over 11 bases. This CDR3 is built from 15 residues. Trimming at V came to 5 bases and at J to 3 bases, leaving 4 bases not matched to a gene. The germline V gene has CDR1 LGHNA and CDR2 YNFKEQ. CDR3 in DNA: TGTGCCAGCAGCGCCCGGGACAGGGGGACAGATACGCAGTATTTT. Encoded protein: CASSARDRGTDTQYF.

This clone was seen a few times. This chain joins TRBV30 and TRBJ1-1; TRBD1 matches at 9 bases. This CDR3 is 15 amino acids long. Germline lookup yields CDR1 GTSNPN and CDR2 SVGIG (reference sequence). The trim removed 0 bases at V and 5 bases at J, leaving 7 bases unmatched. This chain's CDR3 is CAWSVGDRDVTEAFF. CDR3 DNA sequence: TGTGCCTGGAGTGTAGGGGACAGGGATGTAACTGAAGCTTTCTTT.